The rows below give T cell receptor beta chains drawn from one sample of a study of blood T cell dynamics during melanoma immunotherapy. Produced via immunoSEQ multiplex PCR; TCRdb's table is partial and in-frame only. The data hold approximately 28,000 clones, with 75% to 90% observed a single time. The specimen comprised blood, sampled from a patient treated with checkpoint blockade. Receptors were obtained from a human donor with melanoma. CDR3s leave out the opening cysteine and the closing phenylalanine or tryptophan. Fields, in order: J gene, V gene, CDR3 protein.

TRBJ2-5,TRBV9,ASSSRWLAGGNQETQY
TRBJ1-5,TRBV19,ASNVGQGAFQPQH
TRBJ1-1,TRBV11-2,ASSSFIATGWSEAF
TRBJ1-3,TRBV5-4,ASRASRDIGNTIY
TRBJ2-2,TRBV7-9,ASSLSGSGNTGELF
TRBJ1-2,TRBV6-5,ASSPTGQVYGYT
TRBJ1-2,TRBV29-1,SVPVQGAGGYT
TRBJ2-7,TRBV27,ASSRPAGEQY
TRBJ2-1,TRBV28,ASSSSGNNEQF
TRBJ2-1,TRBV7-2,ASSSGKGLVDEQF
TRBJ2-3,TRBV2,ASLRGENTDTQY
TRBJ2-7,TRBV5-5,ASSESYEQY
TRBJ1-2,TRBV11-2,ASSFGTKDGYT
TRBJ1-5,TRBV6-1,ASSESIGPNQPQH
TRBJ2-6,TRBV19,ASRPRGQGAGANVLT